A selection of T cell receptor beta chains follows, all from one sample in a study of control samples from healthy donors and cancer patients. TCRdb's copy holds only in-frame clones and misses some; the assay was immunoSEQ multiplex PCR. The data contain 100,000 to 150,000 clones, 70% to 90% of them singletons. Sequencing was done on a sample of blood. These receptors came from a man aged 60 to 69 in good health. CDR3s include the opening cysteine and the closing phenylalanine or tryptophan. A D gene is named only where the DNA matches it firmly. Clone size, where shown, is once, few, many, or a class for clones that have expanded.

clone_size d_call j_call v_call cdr3_nt cdr3_aa
- - TRBJ2-5 TRBV3-1/TRBV3-2 TGTGCCAGCAGCCAGGAACCTACGGAGACCCAGTACTTC CASSQEPTETQYF
- TRBD1 TRBJ2-2 TRBV27 TGTGCCAGCAGTTTAACAGGGGGCAGGAGCGGGGAGCTGTTTTTT CASSLTGGRSGELFF
once - TRBJ1-1 TRBV1 TGCACCAGCAGCCAAGATAGAACTGAAGCTTTCTTT CTSSQDRTEAFF
- TRBD1 TRBJ2-1 TRBV5-1 TGCGCCAGCAGCCCCGGGCAGGGGGCTTTCAATGAGCAGTTCTTC CASSPGQGAFNEQFF
- - TRBJ1-3 TRBV19 TGTGCCAGTAATCTCCAGGGATCTGGAAACACCATATATTTT CASNLQGSGNTIYF
- - TRBJ2-7 TRBV28 TGTGCCAGCGGGACTGGAACGGTCTACGAGCAGTACTTC CASGTGTVYEQYF
once - TRBJ1-3 TRBV12-2 TGTGCAAGTCGCAACAAGATGCCCAAGCCGGGCTCTGGAAACACCATATATTTT CASRNKMPKPGSGNTIYF
- TRBD1 TRBJ2-6 TRBV19 TGTGCCACCGAGAACAGGGGCTCTGGGGCCAACGTCCTGACTTTC CATENRGSGANVLTF
- TRBD1 TRBJ1-4 TRBV19 TGTGCCAGTAGTCGAACAGGGGGCGTAGATGCCAATGAAAAACTGTTTTTT CASSRTGGVDANEKLFF
- TRBD1 TRBJ1-5 TRBV12-3/TRBV12-4 TGTGCCAGCAGGGGACAGGGGAACCAGCCCCAGCATTTT CASRGQGNQPQHF
- TRBD1 TRBJ2-2 TRBV28 TGTGCCAGCAATCCAGGGGGTTTAACCGGGGAGCTGTTTTTT CASNPGGLTGELFF
- TRBD1 TRBJ2-7 TRBV7-2 TGTGCCAGCAGCTTAGACGGGGACAGGGTGGACGAGCAGTACTTC CASSLDGDRVDEQYF
- TRBD1 TRBJ2-7 TRBV24-1 TGTGCCACCAGTGAGCAGGGGGCAGGGGGCGAGCAGTACTTC CATSEQGAGGEQYF
- - TRBJ2-2 TRBV27 TGTGCCAGCAGTTTTGAAGTTATGGGGGAGCTGTTTTTT CASSFEVMGELFF
- - TRBJ2-7 TRBV3-1/TRBV3-2 TGTGCCAGCACCACCCGAGGAGGAGGCTACGAGCAGTACTTC CASTTRGGGYEQYF
- - TRBJ1-2 TRBV7-9 TGTGCCAGCAGCCCCTACCGGGGGGACGGCGGCTACACCTTC CASSPYRGDGGYTF
- - TRBJ2-5 TRBV9 TGTGCCAGCAGCCCTTCACCCGGTCCCGAGACCCAGTACTTC CASSPSPGPETQYF
- TRBD1 TRBJ1-6 TRBV5-4 TGTGCCAGCAGCCTGGGACAGTTGAATTCACCCCTCCACTTT CASSLGQLNSPLHF
- - TRBJ1-1 TRBV10-2 TGCGCCAGCGGCCAACAGTCCTACACTGAAGCTTTCTTT CASGQQSYTEAFF
few - TRBJ1-5 TRBV28 TGTGCCAGCAGATACACCGGGGCTAGCAATCAGCCCCAGCATTTT CASRYTGASNQPQHF
once TRBD1 TRBJ1-5 TRBV7-9 TGTGCCAGCAGCCCCTCAGGGGGCATGGGTCAGCCCCAGCATTTT CASSPSGGMGQPQHF
- TRBD2 TRBJ2-3 TRBV6-2/TRBV6-3 TGTGCCAGCAGTTACTCCGCGGGGGGAGTAGGGGGCACAGATACGCAGTATTTT CASSYSAGGVGGTDTQYF
- - TRBJ1-6 TRBV28 TGTGCCAGCAGTTTGCGTAAGGGTGTTTCACCCCTCCACTTT CASSLRKGVSPLHF
- TRBD1 TRBJ1-6 TRBV19 TGTGCCAGTAGTGCGGACGGACAGGGGAACGCTTTACGTCTTTGGTCACCCCTCCACTTT CASSADGQGNALRLWSPLHF
- - TRBJ1-6 TRBV28 TGTGCCAGCAGTGCAGACAGCTCCTATAATTCACCCCTCCACTTT CASSADSSYNSPLHF